This T cell receptor beta chain derives from a study of Graves' ophthalmopathy and Graves' hyperthyroidism. In the study overall: Before any treatment was given, at initial diagnosis, peripheral blood was collected.

This clonotype was recorded at least ten times. RNA transcripts provided the template for amplifying TCR beta CDR3 regions. First-round RT-PCR with HTBI primers preceded a second-round multiplex PCR. TCRdb processed the multiplex PCR reads anew with MiXCR; each CDR3 protein has one entry. This sample has around 470,000 distinct CDR3 sequences, with over 13% found just once. There are 14 residues in the CDR3. Per the germline V gene, CDR1 is SNHLY and CDR2 is FYNNEI. V shed 7 bases and J 4 bases; nucleotides not matched to a gene: 4. This receptor was obtained from a woman aged 30 to 39 with Graves' ophthalmopathy. Sequencing input: blood. This rearrangement joins TRBV2 to TRBJ2-7, with 13 nucleotides matching TRBD2. CDR3: CASMGTSGTYEQYF. The CDR3 DNA reads TGTGCCAGCATGGGGACTAGCGGGACGTACGAGCAGTACTTC. Supplemented by reference TRBV2 and TRBJ2-7, the full variable domain reads EPEVTQTPSHQVTQMGQEVILRCVPISNHLYFYWYRQILGQKVEFLVSFYNNEISEKSEIFDDQFSVERPDGSNFTLKIRSTKLEDSAMYFCASMGTSGTYEQYFGPGTRLTVT.